Listed below are T cell receptor beta chains from one sample, sequenced in a study of Ad26.COV2.S vaccination and SARS-CoV-2 variants. The protocol was immunoSEQ multiplex PCR, while the TCRdb copy is restricted to in-frame clones and leaves out a portion. The table has about half a million clones, about 89% seen once. The sample in question was peripheral blood, obtained in a trial of Ad26.COV2.S vaccine versus placebo. The receptors come from a person aged 18-60 years who received the Ad26.COV2.S COVID-19 vaccine or a placebo. CDR3s include the opening cysteine and the closing phenylalanine or tryptophan. D genes are given only for firm matches. Clone size is stated in some rows and not others, as once, few, many or a class when expanded.

J gene | D gene | clone size | V gene | CDR3 protein | CDR3 DNA
TRBJ2-2 | - | - | TRBV12-3/TRBV12-4 | CASSLAGSGELFF | TGTGCCAGCAGTTTAGCCGGTTCCGGGGAGCTGTTTTTT
TRBJ2-7 | - | - | TRBV27 | CASSLSGGPYEQYF | TGTGCCAGCAGTTTAAGTGGCGGGCCATACGAGCAGTACTTC
TRBJ1-2 | TRBD1 | - | TRBV6-5 | CASGMTGGSGYTF | TGTGCCAGCGGAATGACAGGGGGCAGTGGCTACACCTTC
TRBJ2-2 | TRBD1 | - | TRBV27 | CASRTGTGAGELFF | TGTGCCAGCAGAACCGGGACAGGGGCCGGGGAGCTGTTTTTT
TRBJ2-2 | - | - | TRBV7-6 | CASSLRTRQNTGELFF | TGTGCCAGCAGCTTACGGACACGACAGAACACCGGGGAGCTGTTTTTT
TRBJ2-1 | - | - | TRBV12-3/TRBV12-4 | CASRKPGRNEQFF | TGTGCCAGCAGAAAACCGGGGCGCAATGAGCAGTTCTTC
TRBJ2-3 | TRBD1 | - | TRBV28 | CASSLNRGPTDTQYF | TGTGCCAGCAGTTTAAACAGGGGGCCCACAGATACGCAGTATTTT
TRBJ2-4 | - | - | TRBV24-1 | CATSDLRPKSIQYF | TGTGCCACCAGTGATTTGCGCCCGAAGTCTATTCAGTACTTC
TRBJ2-2 | TRBD2 | - | TRBV2 | CASSLGTSTAGELFF | TGTGCCAGCAGTCTTGGGACTAGCACCGCCGGGGAGCTGTTTTTT
TRBJ1-2 | TRBD1 | - | TRBV7-2 | CASSSGTDLYGYTF | TGTGCCAGCAGCTCCGGGACAGATCTCTATGGCTACACCTTC
TRBJ2-7 | - | - | TRBV6-2/TRBV6-3 | CASSYSRGSRYEQYF | TGTGCCAGCAGTTACAGTCGCGGCAGCCGTTACGAGCAGTACTTC
TRBJ2-7 | TRBD2 | - | TRBV7-8 | CASSLAGTSTYEQYF | TGTGCCAGCAGCTTAGCAGGGACTAGCACTTACGAGCAGTACTTC
TRBJ1-2 | - | once | TRBV19 | CASSTFGGYTF | TGTGCCAGTAGTACGTTTGGTGGCTACACCTTC
TRBJ2-2 | - | once | TRBV5-1 | CASSHLDKPANTGELFF | TGCGCCAGCAGCCATCTGGACAAACCCGCGAACACCGGGGAGCTGTTTTTT
TRBJ1-4 | TRBD1 | - | TRBV7-9 | CASSQGQGQHEKLFF | TGTGCCAGCAGCCAAGGACAGGGACAGCATGAAAAACTGTTTTTT
TRBJ2-3 | TRBD2 | - | TRBV5-6 | CASSFLGLAVPMGTQYF | TGTGCCAGCAGCTTTCTAGGACTAGCGGTGCCCATGGGTACGCAGTATTTT
TRBJ2-3 | - | - | TRBV7-2 | CASSLSGTDTQYF | TGTGCCAGCAGCTTATCCGGGACGGATACGCAGTATTTT
TRBJ1-5 | - | - | TRBV6-5 | CASSTRGDSNQPQHF | TGTGCCAGCAGTACCCGGGGGGATAGCAATCAGCCCCAGCATTTT
TRBJ2-1 | - | - | TRBV29-1 | CSVVTGTFSNNEQFF | TGCAGCGTGGTTACCGGGACATTTTCGAACAATGAGCAGTTCTTC
TRBJ2-1 | TRBD1 | - | TRBV27 | CASSFGEAGGRNEQFF | TGTGCCAGCAGTTTCGGCGAGGCAGGGGGCAGGAATGAGCAGTTCTTC
TRBJ2-7 | - | few | TRBV20-1 | CSASPQGITYEQYF | TGCAGTGCTAGTCCCCAGGGGATCACCTACGAGCAGTACTTC
TRBJ1-1 | - | - | TRBV6-5 | CASTSWLITEAFF | TGTGCCAGCACTTCCTGGTTGATCACTGAAGCTTTCTTT
TRBJ1-2 | TRBD1 | - | TRBV27 | CASSRQGAYGYTF | TGTGCCAGCAGTCGACAGGGGGCCTATGGCTACACCTTC
TRBJ1-6 | TRBD1 | - | TRBV27 | CASSLTSGTDFFYNSPLHF | TGTGCCAGCAGTTTAACGTCGGGGACAGATTTCTTTTATAATTCACCCCTCCACTTT
TRBJ1-1 | - | - | TRBV9 | CASSLNGNTEAFF | TGTGCCAGCAGTTTAAACGGGAACACTGAAGCTTTCTTT
TRBJ1-2 | - | - | TRBV7-2 | CASSNKIQVLYGYTF | TGTGCCAGCAGCAATAAGATACAGGTCCTCTATGGCTACACCTTC
TRBJ2-7 | - | - | TRBV28 | CASSPGQPYEQYF | TGTGCCAGCAGCCCAGGACAGCCCTACGAGCAGTACTTC
TRBJ2-1 | TRBD2 | - | TRBV7-3 | CASSSGLGTNEQFF | TGTGCCAGCAGCTCCGGACTAGGCACAAATGAGCAGTTCTTC
TRBJ2-1 | - | - | TRBV15 | CATSRDYINPGQFF | TGTGCCACCAGCAGAGATTATATTAATCCCGGGCAGTTCTTC
TRBJ2-7 | - | - | TRBV5-1 | CASSLGGITYEQYF | TGCGCCAGCAGCCTTGGGGGTATTACCTACGAGCAGTACTTC
TRBJ1-2 | TRBD1 | - | TRBV6-5 | CASRPNRGLGYGYTF | TGTGCCAGCAGGCCTAATAGGGGGCTTGGCTATGGCTACACCTTC
TRBJ2-1 | - | - | TRBV27 | CASNPTGSLYNEQFF | TGTGCCAGCAATCCTACAGGGTCCCTTTACAATGAGCAGTTCTTC
TRBJ2-3 | - | - | TRBV11-2 | CASSRGGDTDTQYF | TGTGCCAGCAGCAGGGGGGGAGACACAGATACGCAGTATTTT
TRBJ2-1 | - | - | TRBV20-1 | CSAREVTGQFF | TGCAGTGCTAGAGAGGTGACGGGGCAGTTCTTC
TRBJ2-1 | - | - | TRBV4-1 | CASSQDTDGNEQFF | TGCGCCAGCAGCCAAGATACGGACGGTAATGAGCAGTTCTTC
TRBJ1-1 | - | - | TRBV19 | CASTRLDLNTEAFF | TGTGCCAGTACCCGCCTAGACCTGAACACTGAAGCTTTCTTT
TRBJ1-6 | - | - | TRBV5-1 | CASSFSLTRGRENSPLHF | TGCGCCAGCAGCTTTTCCCTGACCCGAGGACGCGAGAATTCACCCCTCCACTTT
TRBJ2-1 | TRBD2 | - | TRBV19 | CASSIVQRGPYNEQFF | TGTGCCAGTAGTATAGTACAGCGGGGGCCTTACAATGAGCAGTTCTTC
TRBJ1-2 | - | once | TRBV6-5 | CASSSPYLDGYTF | TGTGCCAGCAGTTCCCCTTATCTGGATGGCTACACCTTC
TRBJ1-5 | - | - | TRBV2 | CASSDRGQLINQPQHF | TGTGCCAGCAGTGATCGCGGGCAGTTAATAAATCAGCCCCAGCATTTT
TRBJ2-7 | - | - | TRBV5-1 | CASSLARRSPTHEQYF | TGCGCCAGCAGCTTGGCCAGGCGTTCACCCACCCACGAGCAGTACTTC
TRBJ2-6 | - | - | TRBV5-1 | CASSSGSSGANVLTF | TGCGCCAGCAGCTCCGGAAGTTCCGGGGCCAACGTCCTGACTTTC
TRBJ2-7 | - | - | TRBV10-2 | CASGRQTYEQYF | TGCGCCAGCGGCCGCCAAACATACGAGCAGTACTTC
TRBJ2-7 | TRBD1 | - | TRBV28 | CASSARTIRSGGFYEQYF | TGTGCCAGCTCGGCCAGGACGATTCGGTCAGGGGGTTTCTACGAGCAGTACTTC
TRBJ2-5 | TRBD1 | - | TRBV29-1 | CSVGTGEETQYF | TGCAGCGTTGGGACAGGGGAAGAGACCCAGTACTTC
TRBJ1-2 | - | - | TRBV28 | CASSPTLGTKLLYGYTF | TGTGCCAGCAGTCCGACACTGGGGACCAAACTTCTGTATGGCTACACCTTC
TRBJ1-1 | TRBD1 | - | TRBV6-2/TRBV6-3 | CASSPQTGATEAFF | TGTGCCAGCAGTCCCCAGACAGGGGCCACTGAAGCTTTCTTT
TRBJ2-5 | - | - | TRBV18 | CASSPETETQYF | TGTGCCAGCTCGCCAGAAACAGAGACCCAGTACTTC
TRBJ2-5 | TRBD1 | - | TRBV3-1/TRBV3-2 | CASSQKGTGSETQYF | TGTGCCAGCAGCCAAAAGGGGACAGGGTCGGAGACCCAGTACTTC
TRBJ2-7 | - | - | TRBV30 | CAWSTPGNPITYEQYF | TGTGCCTGGAGTACCCCAGGGAACCCTATTACCTACGAGCAGTACTTC
TRBJ1-2 | TRBD1 | - | TRBV2 | CASSGLRTGVNGYTF | TGTGCCAGCAGTGGCCTCCGGACAGGGGTAAATGGCTACACCTTC
TRBJ2-5 | - | - | TRBV7-3 | CASSLAPAGGWETQYF | TGTGCCAGCAGCCTGGCCCCAGCGGGCGGTTGGGAGACCCAGTACTTC
TRBJ2-6 | TRBD1 | once | TRBV28 | CASRRQGLGTGANVLTF | TGTGCCAGCAGGCGACAGGGCTTGGGTACTGGGGCCAACGTCCTGACTTTC
TRBJ2-3 | TRBD2 | - | TRBV5-4 | CASSFLTGGPDTQYF | TGTGCCAGCAGCTTCTTGACGGGAGGCCCAGATACGCAGTATTTT
TRBJ2-2 | - | - | TRBV7-9 | CASSFPGAGFGTGELFF | TGTGCCAGCAGCTTCCCGGGAGCCGGTTTTGGAACCGGGGAGCTGTTTTTT
TRBJ2-1 | TRBD2 | - | TRBV3-1/TRBV3-2 | CASSQVKTSETYNEQFF | TGTGCCAGCAGCCAAGTAAAAACTAGCGAGACATACAATGAGCAGTTCTTC